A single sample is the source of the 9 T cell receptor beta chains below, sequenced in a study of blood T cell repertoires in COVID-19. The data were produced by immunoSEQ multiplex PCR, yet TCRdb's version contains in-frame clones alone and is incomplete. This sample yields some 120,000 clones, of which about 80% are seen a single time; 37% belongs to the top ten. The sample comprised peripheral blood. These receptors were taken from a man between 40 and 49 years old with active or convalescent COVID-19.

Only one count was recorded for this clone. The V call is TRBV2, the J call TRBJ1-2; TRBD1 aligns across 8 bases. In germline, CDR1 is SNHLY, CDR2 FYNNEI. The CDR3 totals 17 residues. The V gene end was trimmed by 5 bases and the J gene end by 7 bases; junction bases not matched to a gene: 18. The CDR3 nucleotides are TGTGCCAGCAGTTCAGGACAGGGAAGCCCTCTTCGGGGTGGCTACACCTTC. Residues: CASSSGQGSPLRGGYTF.

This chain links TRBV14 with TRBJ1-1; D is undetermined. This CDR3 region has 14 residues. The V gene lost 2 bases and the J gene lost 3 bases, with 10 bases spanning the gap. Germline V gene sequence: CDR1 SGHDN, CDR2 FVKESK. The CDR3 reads CASSQPYPDTEAFF. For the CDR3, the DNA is TGTGCCAGCAGCCAACCCTACCCGGACACTGAAGCTTTCTTT. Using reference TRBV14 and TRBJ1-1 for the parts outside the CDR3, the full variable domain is EAGVTQFPSHSVIEKGQTVTLRCDPISGHDNLYWYRRVMGKEIKFLLHFVKESKQDESGMPNNRFLAERTGGTYSTLKVQPAELEDSGVYFCASSQPYPDTEAFFGQGTRLTVV.

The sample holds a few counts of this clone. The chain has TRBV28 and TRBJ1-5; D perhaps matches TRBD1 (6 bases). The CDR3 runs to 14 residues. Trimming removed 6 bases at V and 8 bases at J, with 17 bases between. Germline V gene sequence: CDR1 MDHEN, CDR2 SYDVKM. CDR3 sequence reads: CASSQGDKIKPQHF. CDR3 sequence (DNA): TGTGCCAGCAGCCAAGGGGACAAAATTAAGCCCCAGCATTTT.

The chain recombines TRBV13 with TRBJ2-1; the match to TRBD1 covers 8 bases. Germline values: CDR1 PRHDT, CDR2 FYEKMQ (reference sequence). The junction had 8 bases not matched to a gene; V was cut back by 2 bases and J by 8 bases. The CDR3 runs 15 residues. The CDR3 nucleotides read TGTGCCAGCAGCTTACGAGGACAGGGTTTCGATGAGCAGTTCTTC. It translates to CASSLRGQGFDEQFF.

The CDR3 here is CASSLTGNNEQFF. The CDR3, as DNA: TGCGCCAGCAGCCTGACAGGGAACAATGAGCAGTTCTTC. V usage is TRBV5-1 and J usage is TRBJ2-1, with 7 bases matching TRBD1. This CDR3 is 13 amino acids long. The V gene end was trimmed by 4 bases and the J gene end by 5 bases; junction bases not matched to a gene: 3. The V gene's germline CDR1 is SGHRS and CDR2 YFSETQ.

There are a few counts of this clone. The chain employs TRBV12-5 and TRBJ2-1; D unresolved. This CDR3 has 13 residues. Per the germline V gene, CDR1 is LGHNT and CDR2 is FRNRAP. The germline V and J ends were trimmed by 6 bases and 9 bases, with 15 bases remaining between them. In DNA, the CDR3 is TGTGCTAGTGGGGGCGCCATCGGATTTGAGCAGTTCTTC. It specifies CASGGAIGFEQFF.

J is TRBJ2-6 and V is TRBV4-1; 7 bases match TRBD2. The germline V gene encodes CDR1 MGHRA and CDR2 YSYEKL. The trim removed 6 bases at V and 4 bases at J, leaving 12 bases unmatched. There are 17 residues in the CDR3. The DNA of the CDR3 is TGCGCCAGCAGAGTATACACGGGAGGAGCCGGGGCCAACGTCCTGACTTTC. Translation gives CASRVYTGGAGANVLTF.

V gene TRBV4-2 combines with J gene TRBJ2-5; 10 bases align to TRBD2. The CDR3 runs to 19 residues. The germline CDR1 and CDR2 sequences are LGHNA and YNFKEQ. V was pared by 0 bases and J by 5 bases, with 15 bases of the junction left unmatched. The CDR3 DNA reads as TGTGCCAGCAGCCAAGATCTAAAGCGGGGGGGCCGATTCTGGGAGACCCAGTACTTC. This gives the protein CASSQDLKRGGRFWETQYF.

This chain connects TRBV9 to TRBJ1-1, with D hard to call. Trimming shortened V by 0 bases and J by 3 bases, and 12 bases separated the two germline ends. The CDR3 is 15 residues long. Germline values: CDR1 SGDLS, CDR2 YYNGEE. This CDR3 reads CASSVGEGWDTEAFF. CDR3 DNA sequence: TGTGCCAGCAGCGTAGGGGAGGGCTGGGACACTGAAGCTTTCTTT.